The source of this T cell receptor beta chain is a study of regulatory T cells in long-lasting Graves disease. General study results and limits: Relative to new patients (under 1,000), persistent patients exhibited greater sharing of public clonotypes (approximately 2,800).

This clonotype has only a few counts. What it binds is unknown. Time point reported: newly diagnosed GD, antithyroid drugs for less than 3 months. RNA isolated from PBMCs was used to make the TCR library. The TCR beta library used iRepertoire HTBI primers with Arm-PCR amplification of CDR3. Using its own MiXCR run on the multiplex PCR reads, TCRdb lists one record per CDR3 protein. The table records some 400,000 distinct CDR3 sequences, 15% of them present only once. CDR3 length equals 12 residues. V gave up 7 bases and J gave up 9 bases, with 14 bases separating them. Germline lookup yields CDR1 SGHRS and CDR2 YFSETQ. The same data also went into a second study, on T cells in Graves' hyperthyroidism and ophthalmopathy. Per that paper: Disease duration under 2 months; hyperthyroidism patients were aged 18 to 65. Uncontrolled infection, other autoimmune disease, pregnancy and lactation each barred patients from inclusion.

The TCR was taken from a woman aged 25 to 39 with Graves disease. This chain connects TRBV5-1 to TRBJ2-1; TRBD1 or TRBD2 may be the D gene (5 bases each). Material: peripheral blood mononuclear cells (PBMCs), obtained at new diagnosis, from a patient treated with antithyroid drugs. DNA for the CDR3: TGCGCCAGCCGAAAGGGGACGAGTGAGCAGTTCTTC. It codes for CASRKGTSEQFF.